This passage covers 20 T cell receptor beta chains from one sample sequenced in a study of blood T cell repertoires in COVID-19. The assay was immunoSEQ multiplex PCR, and TCRdb's table has in-frame clones only and misses some. Among around 57,000 clones, about 91% were seen once, and the ten largest hold approximately 17%. Sequencing was carried out using peripheral blood. The receptors stem from a woman of 80 years or more with active COVID-19.

With respect to this clone: The junction does not match germline at one end; this may be a read error. The chain employs TRBV2 and TRBJ2-1, with D perhaps matching TRBD2 (5 bases). Germline values: CDR1 SNHLY, CDR2 FYNNEI. The CDR3 has 13 amino acids. The CDR3 bases are TGTGCCAGCAGCCCAATCGACTACGATGAGCAGTTCTTC. It translates to CASSPIDYDEQFF.

The rearrangement joins TRBV28 to TRBJ2-6, with D tentatively TRBD2 (6 bases). Germline CDR1 and CDR2: MDHEN and SYDVKM. V lost 5 bases, J lost 0 bases, and 14 bases lay in between. The CDR3 has 17 residues. The CDR3 sequence: CASSPGETASGANVLTF. Here the CDR3 DNA reads TGTGCCAGCAGTCCGGGGGAGACAGCCTCTGGGGCCAACGTCCTGACTTTC.

In this sample, this clone turned up once. The chain joins TRBV11-2 to TRBJ1-2; D not resolved. CDR3 length: 13 amino acids. Trimming shortened V by 1 base and J by 5 bases, and 8 bases separated the two germline ends. In germline, CDR1 is SGHAT, CDR2 FQNNGV. The CDR3 bases are TGTGCCAGCAGCTTAGGGAGGGAGTATGGCTACACCTTC. Amino acid sequence: CASSLGREYGYTF.

The chain uses TRBV5-1 and TRBJ2-5, with 7 bases that match TRBD2. The CDR3 is made up of 13 amino acids. Losses at the gene ends were 7 bases for V and 1 base for J; bases not matched to a gene: 4. From germline, CDR1 is SGHRS and CDR2 YFSETQ. The CDR3 here is CASGRTSQETQYF. The CDR3 DNA follows: TGCGCCAGCGGACGGACTAGCCAAGAGACCCAGTACTTC.

The chain combines TRBV4-3 with TRBJ2-6; no firm D call. The V end was cut by 0 bases, the J end by 6 bases, with 21 bases between. The CDR3 loop spans 19 amino acids. Germline CDR1 and CDR2: LGHNA and YSLEER. The CDR3 nucleotides read TGCGCCAGCAGCCAAGAAAATGTTGGCGGTACTCTGGCGGCCAACGTCCTGACTTTC. Amino acid sequence: CASSQENVGGTLAANVLTF.

The V and J genes are TRBV7-3 and TRBJ2-3; 12 bases line up with TRBD2. The junction had 5 bases not matched to a gene; V was cut back by 5 bases and J by 2 bases. The CDR3 runs to 16 residues. Germline values: CDR1 SGHTA, CDR2 FQGTGA. CDR3 nucleotide sequence: TGTGCCAGCAGCCCCTGGACTAGCGGGGACACAGATACGCAGTATTTT. Translation gives CASSPWTSGDTDTQYF.

V usage is TRBV5-6 and J usage is TRBJ2-2, with D perhaps TRBD2 (5 bases). Per germline, CDR1 SGHDT and CDR2 YYEEEE. The germline V and J ends were trimmed by 7 bases and 5 bases, with 12 bases remaining between them. This CDR3 comprises 13 residues. The CDR3 nucleotides read TGTGCCAGCCGGGGTCGAAGGACCGGGGAGCTGTTTTTT. Translation: CASRGRRTGELFF.

The J gene is TRBJ1-2, the V gene TRBV6-5, with unresolved D. The length of the CDR3 is 15 residues. Germline V gene data show CDR1 as MNHEY and CDR2 as SVGAGI. Trimming cost V 6 bases and J 6 bases, with 20 bases left between them. Here the CDR3 DNA reads TGTGCCAGCAGCAAAGGGAGCAGGAGGCGTGATGGCTACACCTTC. Its translation: CASSKGSRRRDGYTF.

CDR3 nucleotides: TGTGCCATCACCGAAGGGGCAGGGGATTCTAACTATGGCTACACCTTC. It encodes CAITEGAGDSNYGYTF. The chain is built from TRBV10-3 and TRBJ1-2; tentatively, D is TRBD1 (6 bases). Germline V gene sequence: CDR1 ENHRY, CDR2 SYGVKD. V gave up 7 bases and J gave up 0 bases, with 18 bases separating them. The CDR3 extends over 16 amino acids.

This sequence joins TRBV11-2 and TRBJ2-5, with a possible D match to TRBD2 (6 bases). CDR1 is SGHAT, CDR2 FQNNGV, per germline. The germline V and J ends were trimmed by 7 bases and 1 base, with 16 bases remaining between them. This CDR3 region has 15 residues. CDR3 nucleotide sequence: TGTGCCAGCACTCGACTAGGCCGGGGCCAAGAGACCCAGTACTTC. As protein: CASTRLGRGQETQYF.

The V and J genes are TRBV7-2 and TRBJ2-7, with D hard to call. V lost 2 bases and J 3 bases, leaving 8 bases between the germline ends. The CDR3 spans 13 residues. Germline assignment: CDR1 SGHTA and CDR2 FQGNSA. The CDR3 DNA reads TGTGCCAGCAGCTTAAACTACCGCTACGAGCAGTACTTC. Translating gives CASSLNYRYEQYF.

This clone appeared a single time. The V call is TRBV19, the J call TRBJ1-6; 9 nucleotides match TRBD1. V trimming: 7 bases; J trimming: 8 bases; junction bases outside the gene matches: 18. Per germline, CDR1 LNHDA and CDR2 SQIVND (reference sequence). This CDR3 is built from 18 residues. The CDR3 DNA sequence: TGTGCCAGTAAAAGGACAGGGGCTGGCTCGCTTAGATATTCACCCCTCCACTTT. Amino acids: CASKRTGAGSLRYSPLHF.

CDR3 coding DNA: TGTGCCAGCAGTGCCTCAGCGGCGACTAATGAAAAACTGTTTTTT. This translates into CASSASAATNEKLFF. The chain is built from TRBV6-2 or TRBV6-3 and TRBJ1-4, with D unresolved. Germline values: CDR1 MNHEY, CDR2 SVGEGT. This CDR3 has 15 amino acids. V was trimmed by 5 bases and J by 2 bases, leaving 12 bases between them.

The chain recombines TRBV4-3 with TRBJ1-1; D not certain. Per germline, CDR1 LGHNA and CDR2 YSLEER. V gave up 0 bases and J gave up 3 bases, with 8 bases separating them. The CDR3 is 14 amino acids. DNA for the CDR3: TGCGCCAGCAGCCAAGATGGGAGACACACTGAAGCTTTCTTT. Translated, it gives CASSQDGRHTEAFF.

The chain combines TRBV9 with TRBJ2-3; 9 bases map to TRBD1. After removal of 2 bases from V and 3 bases from J, the junction contained 4 bases not matched to a gene. The CDR3 extends over 15 amino acids. Germline V gene data show CDR1 as SGDLS and CDR2 as YYNGEE. The CDR3 here is CASSVRTGDTDTQYF. CDR3 bases: TGTGCCAGCAGCGTCAGGACAGGGGATACAGATACGCAGTATTTT.

This chain joins TRBV7-9 and TRBJ2-3; D is perhaps TRBD2 (5 bases). CDR1 SEHNR and CDR2 FQNEAQ come from the germline V gene (reference sequence). This CDR3 comprises 14 residues. Between the trimmed V and J ends, which lost 0 bases and 5 bases, there was a span of 9 bases. CDR3 region: CASSLAEARDTQYF. The CDR3 bases are TGTGCCAGCAGCTTAGCGGAGGCACGAGATACGCAGTATTTT.

CDR3 amino acids: CASSQDLSRDEQYF. Written as DNA, the CDR3 is TGTGCCAGCAGCCAAGATCTCTCCCGGGACGAGCAGTACTTC. The genes are TRBV3-1 (or the pseudogene TRBV3-2) and TRBJ2-7; D uncertain. V shed 0 bases and J shed 5 bases, with 11 bases lying between them. Germline-derived CDR1 and CDR2 are LGHDT and YNNKEL (reference sequence). This CDR3 spans 14 amino acids.

This clone was counted a single time. The chain recombines TRBV7-3 with TRBJ2-7, with 10 bases lining up with TRBD1. The CDR3 totals 17 residues. The V segment lost 1 base and the J segment 2 bases; nucleotides outside the gene matches: 8. Germline CDR1 SGHTA, CDR2 FQGTGA. CDR3 in amino acids: CASSLRASGTGAYEQYF. Written as DNA, the CDR3 is TGTGCCAGCAGCTTAAGGGCATCCGGGACAGGGGCCTACGAGCAGTACTTC.

V is TRBV19 and J is TRBJ2-3; TRBD2 is a possible D gene (6 bases). The CDR3 is made up of 13 amino acids. The germline gives CDR1 LNHDA, CDR2 SQIVND (reference sequence). With 5 bases removed from V and 2 bases from J, the gap between germline ends came to 8 bases. The CDR3 sequence is CASSLASTDTQYF. CDR3 nucleotide sequence: TGTGCCAGTAGTCTAGCGTCCACAGATACGCAGTATTTT. Full variable domain (missing parts from reference TRBV19 and TRBJ2-3): DGGITQSPKYLFRKEGQNVTLSCEQNLNHDAMYWYRQDPGQGLRLIYYSQIVNDFQKGDIAEGYSVSREKKESFPLTVTSAQKNPTAFYLCASSLASTDTQYFGPGTRLTVL.

The V and J genes are TRBV19 and TRBJ1-3; TRBD1 matches at 8 bases. Trimming cost V 0 bases and J 0 bases; bases outside gene matches: 4. Looked up from germline, CDR1 is LNHDA and CDR2 is SQIVND (reference sequence). This CDR3 comprises 17 residues. This chain's CDR3 is CASSIDWDRSSGNTIYF. Here the CDR3 DNA reads TGTGCCAGTAGTATAGATTGGGACAGGTCCTCTGGAAACACCATATATTTT.